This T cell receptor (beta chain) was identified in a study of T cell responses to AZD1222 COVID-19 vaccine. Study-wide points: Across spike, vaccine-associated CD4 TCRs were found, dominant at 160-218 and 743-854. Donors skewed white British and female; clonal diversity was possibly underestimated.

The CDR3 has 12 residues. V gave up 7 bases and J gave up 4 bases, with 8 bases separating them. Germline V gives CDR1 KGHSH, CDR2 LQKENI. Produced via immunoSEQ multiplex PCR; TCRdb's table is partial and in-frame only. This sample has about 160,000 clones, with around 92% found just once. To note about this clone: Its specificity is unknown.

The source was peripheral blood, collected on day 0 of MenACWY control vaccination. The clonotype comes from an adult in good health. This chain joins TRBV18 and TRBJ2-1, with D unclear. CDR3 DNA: TGTGCCAGCTGCACAGCGTACAATGAGCAGTTCTTC. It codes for CASCTAYNEQFF. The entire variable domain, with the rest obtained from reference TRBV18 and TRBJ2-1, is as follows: NAGVMQNPRHLVRRRGQEARLRCSPMKGHSHVYWYRQLPEEGLKFMVYLQKENIIDESGMPKERFSAEFPKEGPSILRIQQVVRGDSAAYFCASCTAYNEQFFGPGTRLTVL.